This entry concerns a single T cell receptor beta chain. Cohort assignment relied on participant-reported clinical history. Trimming cost V 6 bases and J 6 bases; bases outside gene matches: 13. The CDR3 is 15 residues long. Germline assignment: CDR1 KGHSH and CDR2 LQKENI. This sample is drawn from a study of blood T cell repertoires in COVID-19. As for the study in general: Donors in the United States, Italy and Spain gave samples during acute or convalescent COVID-19. From T cells, B-cell-depleted T cells, or PBMCs came the material, which was cDNA or gDNA.

Authors' analysis steps: By means of reference gene primer amplification, nucleated cell counts were estimated. Profiling relied on immunoSEQ multiplex PCR, and the TCRdb table lists in-frame clones only, not all of them. V and J calls and clone size are those listed in that table; D and trimming were worked out from the DNA. Of about 250,000 clones listed, roughly 90% are singletons. The clonotype was recovered from a middle-aged man who had recovered from COVID-19. V usage is TRBV18 and J usage is TRBJ2-7, with TRBD1 matching 8 bases. The sequenced sample was PBMCs or T cells enriched from blood (not recorded which). Written as DNA, the CDR3 is TGTGCCAGCTCCGGGTCCGGACAGGGTTTGTCCGAGCAGTACTTC. It yields the protein CASSGSGQGLSEQYF.